Listed here are 7 T cell receptor beta chains from one sample, sequenced in a study of blood T cells in healthy people across ages. It was with a sample-barcoded 5' primer and a J-beta primer mix that a second PCR of about 6 to 12 cycles was run. MiXCR, applied by TCRdb to the 5' RACE reads, yields one record per CDR3 protein. The top ten hold roughly 25% of the sample, which has about 580,000 distinct CDR3 sequences, around 48% seen once. The sequencing sample was made of blood. The receptors were gathered from an elderly man in good health.

A single count supports this clonotype. This sequence joins TRBV3-1 and TRBJ2-7, with D possibly matching TRBD2 (5 bases). The CDR3 runs 14 residues. V dropped 3 bases and J dropped 5 bases, with 14 bases sitting between them. Germline V gene lookup returns CDR1 LGHDT and CDR2 YNNKEL (reference sequence). CDR3 DNA: TGTGCCAGCAGCCACTTTGCGGGCACCAACGAGCAGTACTTC. Amino acid sequence: CASSHFAGTNEQYF.

This sequence joins TRBV24-1 and TRBJ2-1, with TRBD1 matching over 11 bases. Germline trimming cut 4 bases from V and 6 bases from J; bases unmatched to any gene: 4. The CDR3 is 15 amino acids. The germline V gene has CDR1 KGHDR and CDR2 SFDVKD. The CDR3 nucleotides read TGTGCCACCAGTGACACGGGACAGGGGGGCAATGAGCAGTTCTTC. Its translation is CATSDTGQGGNEQFF.

The sample holds a few counts of this clonotype. The chain recombines TRBV5-1 with TRBJ2-5; 9 bases are a match to TRBD2. Germline CDR1 and CDR2: SGHRS and YFSETQ. V was pared by 5 bases and J by 3 bases, with 11 bases of the junction left unmatched. The CDR3 contains 16 residues. CDR3 protein: CASRQNLAGSEETQYF. The CDR3, as DNA: TGCGCCAGCAGACAGAACCTAGCGGGGAGCGAAGAGACCCAGTACTTC.

This clonotype turned up a few times. The rearrangement uses TRBV20-1 and TRBJ2-4, with D perhaps being TRBD1 or TRBD2 (5 bases each). V lost 0 bases and J 0 bases, leaving 24 bases between the germline ends. The germline gives CDR1 DFQATT, CDR2 SNEGSKA (reference sequence). This CDR3 comprises 20 residues. The CDR3 protein is CSARDPSRDWDLLAKNIQYF. CDR3 nucleotides: TGCAGTGCTAGAGATCCGTCTCGAGATTGGGACCTCCTAGCCAAAAACATTCAGTACTTC.

This clonotype was recorded at least ten times. This sequence joins TRBV6-5 and TRBJ1-1; 8 bases align to TRBD1. The V gene's germline CDR1 is MNHEY and CDR2 SVGAGI. The V segment lost 2 bases and the J segment 6 bases; nucleotides outside the gene matches: 5. This CDR3 is 14 amino acids long. The DNA for the CDR3 is TGTGCCAGCAGTTACCTGGACAGGGCGGCTGAAGCTTTCTTT. As protein: CASSYLDRAAEAFF.

The chain has TRBV20-1 and TRBJ2-2, with D possibly matching TRBD1 (5 bases). V was trimmed by 5 bases and J by 4 bases, leaving 17 bases between them. The CDR3 is 15 amino acids. Germline V lookup: CDR1 DFQATT, CDR2 SNEGSKA (reference sequence). In nucleotides, the CDR3 is TGCAGTGCTGCCTCTAAAAGGGGCGGCACCGGGGAGCTGTTTTTT. Its protein product is CSAASKRGGTGELFF.

Only a few counts were recorded for this clonotype. The J gene is TRBJ1-5, the V gene TRBV29-1, with D possibly being TRBD1 (5 bases). V dropped 6 bases and J dropped 1 base, with 13 bases sitting between them. The CDR3 spans 14 residues. The V gene's germline CDR1 is SQVTM and CDR2 ANQGSEA. CDR3 in amino acids: CSVGGGTSNQPQHF. As DNA, the CDR3 is TGCAGCGTCGGGGGGGGAACGAGCAATCAGCCCCAGCATTTT.